This passage covers 27 T cell receptor beta chains from one sample sequenced in a study of control samples from healthy donors and cancer patients. TCRdb's table, derived via immunoSEQ multiplex PCR, lists solely in-frame clones and lacks some. The repertoire holds 75,000 to 95,000 clones, with around 85% as singletons. Sequencing was done on a sample of PBMCs. The receptors stem from a man aged 70-80 years with lung cancer.

J is TRBJ2-7 and V is TRBV19, with a tentative D call TRBD1 (6 bases). The germline V and J ends were trimmed by 5 bases and 0 bases, with 17 bases remaining between them. This CDR3 comprises 16 residues. Germline V gives CDR1 LNHDA, CDR2 SQIVND (reference sequence). CDR3 sequence (DNA): TGTGCCAGTAGTTCCCTAGCAGGGGACCTCTCCTACGAGCAGTACTTC. It is translated as CASSSLAGDLSYEQYF.

V gene TRBV18 combines with J gene TRBJ1-6, with D perhaps TRBD1 (5 bases). Germline V gives CDR1 KGHSH, CDR2 LQKENI. The ends were cut back, 8 bases at V and 6 bases at J, with 20 bases in the middle. This CDR3 has 16 residues. The CDR3 protein is CASHSTGATLNSPLHF. Here the CDR3 DNA reads TGTGCCAGCCATTCGACTGGGGCTACCCTTAATTCACCCCTCCACTTT.

The V gene is TRBV30, the J gene TRBJ1-4; D call uncertain. Germline values: CDR1 GTSNPN, CDR2 SVGIG (reference sequence). The CDR3 consists of 14 residues. Trimming stripped 8 bases from V and 2 bases from J, with 15 bases between. Here the CDR3 reads CAGSLAGTNEKLFF. CDR3 nucleotide sequence: TGTGCCGGGTCCCTCGCGGGGACTAATGAAAAACTGTTTTTT.

V gene TRBV6-5 combines with J gene TRBJ1-5; D possibly corresponds to TRBD1 (6 bases). Deletions cut 0 bases from V and 6 bases from J, with 12 bases between. Germline CDR1 reads MNHEY; CDR2 reads SVGAGI. This CDR3 comprises 15 residues. In DNA, the CDR3 is TGTGCCAGCAGTTACTCGAGACAGGAGGGTCAGCCCCAGCATTTT. This gives the protein CASSYSRQEGQPQHF.

In this sample, this clone turned up a few times. The V and J genes are TRBV12-3 or TRBV12-4 and TRBJ1-2; 9 nucleotides match TRBD1. Germline trimming cut 10 bases from V and 7 bases from J; bases unmatched to any gene: 10. CDR3 length equals 13 residues. The CDR3 bases are TGTGCCACCACTGGGGACAGGGCCAGTGGCTACACCTTC. Translation: CATTGDRASGYTF.

The V and J genes are TRBV6-1 and TRBJ1-6, with D possibly being TRBD1 (5 bases). The CDR3 has 15 residues. V lost 0 bases to trimming and J lost 10 bases, with 13 bases between them. Per germline, CDR1 MNHNS and CDR2 SASEGT. In DNA form, the CDR3 reads TGTGCCAGCAGTGAAGCAGGGGCGTCTTGGTCACCCCTCCACTTT. Protein: CASSEAGASWSPLHF.

V gene TRBV5-6 combines with J gene TRBJ2-3; the match to TRBD2 covers 8 bases. Germline values: CDR1 SGHDT, CDR2 YYEEEE. V lost 2 bases, J lost 2 bases, and 16 bases stayed unmatched. This CDR3 is 19 amino acids long. CDR3 in DNA: TGTGCCAGCAGCTTCTATTGGCGGGGGGCCGAAAAAACCACAGATACGCAGTATTTT. As protein: CASSFYWRGAEKTTDTQYF.

The chain employs TRBV6-5 and TRBJ1-2; no clear D gene. Germline CDR1 MNHEY, CDR2 SVGAGI. CDR3 length equals 15 residues. Deletions cut 0 bases from V and 2 bases from J, with 10 bases between. CDR3 in amino acids: CASSYSGGRNYGYTF. The CDR3 DNA is TGTGCCAGCAGTTACTCGGGAGGCAGGAACTATGGCTACACCTTC.

The chain uses TRBV27 and TRBJ2-3, with 8 bases matching TRBD1. Germline values: CDR1 MNHEY, CDR2 SMNVEV (reference sequence). This CDR3 contains 15 residues. With 6 bases clipped from V and 3 bases from J, the junction kept 8 bases outside the gene matches. For the CDR3, the DNA is TGTGCCAGCAGGATGGGCTACAGGGGGACAGATACGCAGTATTTT. Translating it yields CASRMGYRGTDTQYF.

The chain has TRBV4-1 and TRBJ2-7, with a possible D match to TRBD2 (5 bases). V was shortened by 4 bases and J by 3 bases, with 16 bases between the two germline ends. Per germline, CDR1 MGHRA and CDR2 YSYEKL. This CDR3 is built from 15 residues. The CDR3 sequence: CASSPWEKGLYEQYF. DNA of the CDR3: TGCGCCAGCAGCCCCTGGGAGAAGGGTCTCTACGAGCAGTACTTC.

The chain recombines TRBV19 with TRBJ2-1, with D possibly being TRBD1 or TRBD2 (5 bases each). The CDR3 spans 14 residues. Deletions cut 5 bases from V and 2 bases from J, with 10 bases between. CDR1 and CDR2 from the germline V gene are LNHDA and SQIVND (reference sequence). In nucleotides, the CDR3 is TGTGCCAGTAGTCCCCGGGACCCCTACAATGAGCAGTTCTTC. Its protein product is CASSPRDPYNEQFF.

There are a few counts of this clone. This chain connects TRBV9 to TRBJ2-3, with D perhaps being TRBD1 or TRBD2 (6 bases each). Trimming took off 3 bases at V and 2 bases at J, with 16 bases between the two ends. Germline V gene lookup returns CDR1 SGDLS and CDR2 YYNGEE. The CDR3 sequence is 16 residues long. The CDR3 DNA sequence: TGTGCCAGCAGCGGAGACGGGGGCCAACCCACAGATACGCAGTATTTT. Protein sequence: CASSGDGGQPTDTQYF.

The chain has TRBV5-1 and TRBJ2-1; no clear D gene. V dropped 4 bases and J dropped 12 bases, with 14 bases sitting between them. This CDR3 comprises 12 residues. CDR1 and CDR2 (germline): SGHRS, YFSETQ. CDR3 sequence (DNA): TGCGCCAGCAGCAAAGTACCTCCGGGGCAGTTCTTC. Translating it yields CASSKVPPGQFF.

The rearrangement links TRBV19 to TRBJ1-5, with a possible D match to TRBD1 (6 bases). Germline-derived CDR1 and CDR2 are LNHDA and SQIVND (reference sequence). The CDR3 is 14 amino acids. The V and J ends lost 6 bases and 3 bases respectively, with 12 bases between them. CDR3: CASRGGLVNQPQHF. CDR3 coding DNA: TGTGCCAGTAGGGGGGGGCTAGTCAATCAGCCCCAGCATTTT.

This clone was counted once. The chain recombines TRBV11-3 with TRBJ1-1; D perhaps matches TRBD1 (5 bases). The CDR3 runs to 13 residues. Germline assignment: CDR1 SGHNT and CDR2 YENEEA. V was cut by 5 bases and J by 4 bases, with 11 bases left in between. The CDR3 DNA reads as TGTGCCAGCAGCACTCGGGGGGTCACTGAAGCTTTCTTT. Its protein is CASSTRGVTEAFF.

This clone has a single count. The rearrangement links TRBV9 to TRBJ1-1; D remains unclear. This CDR3 has 15 residues. CDR1 SGDLS and CDR2 YYNGEE come from the germline V gene. V was trimmed by 4 bases and J by 5 bases, leaving 18 bases between them. The CDR3 protein is CASSPRGRELTEAFF. CDR3 nucleotides: TGTGCCAGCAGCCCTAGAGGACGGGAATTAACTGAAGCTTTCTTT. The variable domain in full, completed from reference TRBV9 and TRBJ1-1, reads DSGVTQTPKHLITATGQRVTLRCSPRSGDLSVYWYQQSLDQGLQFLIQYYNGEERAKGNILERFSAQQFPDLHSELNLSSLELGDSALYFCASSPRGRELTEAFFGQGTRLTVV.

The chain carries TRBV12-3 or TRBV12-4 and TRBJ2-7; D ambiguous. Trimming removed 1 base from V and 2 bases from J, with 6 bases in between. The CDR3 runs 13 residues. The CDR3 is CASSLDRTYEQYF. CDR3 bases: TGTGCCAGCAGTTTAGACAGAACCTACGAGCAGTACTTC.

The rearrangement joins TRBV18 to TRBJ2-1, with 7 bases aligning to TRBD2. V shed 6 bases, J shed 2 bases, and the junction held 10 bases outside the gene matches. The CDR3 extends over 16 amino acids. Germline V gene lookup returns CDR1 KGHSH and CDR2 LQKENI. For the CDR3, the DNA is TGTGCCAGCTCCCCGCGGGGGAGCGGCACCTACAATGAGCAGTTCTTC. This codes for CASSPRGSGTYNEQFF.

The chain carries TRBV9 and TRBJ2-1; D is perhaps TRBD2 (6 bases). Germline V gene lookup returns CDR1 SGDLS and CDR2 YYNGEE. CDR3 length equals 17 residues. Deletions cut 5 bases from V and 7 bases from J, with 25 bases between. CDR3 bases: TGTGCCAGCAGTGTTACCCTTAGCGGTTCAAAGGGGAATGAGCAGTTCTTC. It encodes CASSVTLSGSKGNEQFF.

The chain carries TRBV7-2 and TRBJ1-5, with D possibly TRBD1 on 5 matching bases. Germline V gene lookup returns CDR1 SGHTA and CDR2 FQGNSA. V lost 5 bases and J 7 bases, leaving 15 bases between the germline ends. The CDR3 is 14 amino acids. The CDR3 DNA follows: TGTGCCAGCAGCGCATCACAGGCCCCACAGCCCCAGCATTTT. As protein: CASSASQAPQPQHF.

The chain is built from TRBV6-5 and TRBJ1-5; D is uncertain. There are 13 residues in the CDR3. Trimming removed 2 bases at V and 6 bases at J, with 8 bases between. Germline-derived CDR1 and CDR2 are MNHEY and SVGAGI. The chain's CDR3 is CASSYGWGQPQHF. The CDR3 DNA reads TGTGCCAGCAGTTACGGTTGGGGTCAGCCCCAGCATTTT.

The J gene is TRBJ2-5, the V gene TRBV9; D gene unclear. Germline CDR1 reads SGDLS; CDR2 reads YYNGEE. The length of the CDR3 is 14 residues. The V end was cut by 2 bases, the J end by 5 bases, with 13 bases between. The CDR3 DNA sequence: TGTGCCAGCAGCGTTATGGATAGTTATGAGACCCAGTACTTC. It translates to CASSVMDSYETQYF. Based on the CDR3 plus reference TRBV9 and TRBJ2-5, the full variable domain is DSGVTQTPKHLITATGQRVTLRCSPRSGDLSVYWYQQSLDQGLQFLIQYYNGEERAKGNILERFSAQQFPDLHSELNLSSLELGDSALYFCASSVMDSYETQYFGPGTRLLVL.

The chain joins TRBV28 to TRBJ1-1; tentative D call: TRBD1 (6 bases). Germline V CDR1 and CDR2: MDHEN, SYDVKM. With 3 bases removed from V and 6 bases from J, the gap between germline ends came to 17 bases. The CDR3 is made up of 15 amino acids. The DNA for the CDR3 is TGTGCCAGCAGTTTGTCGATTGGGGGGCGAGCTGAAGCTTTCTTT. As protein: CASSLSIGGRAEAFF.

Notes on this clone: Its ends do not fully match the called genes, so a read error is possible. Other DNA variants within this sample encode the same CDR3. V usage is TRBV15 and J usage is TRBJ2-1; tentatively, D is TRBD2 (6 bases). CDR1 and CDR2 (germline): LNHNV, YYDKDF (reference sequence). The CDR3 length is 14 residues. The DNA of the CDR3 is TGCGCCACCAGCAGGGCGGGGATGGTGAATGAGCAGTTCTTC. Protein product: CATSRAGMVNEQFF.

The V and J genes are TRBV15 and TRBJ2-5, with a weak D call TRBD1 (5 bases). Trimming cost V 0 bases and J 1 base, with 9 bases left between them. The CDR3 length is 15 residues. Germline values: CDR1 LNHNV, CDR2 YYDKDF (reference sequence). CDR3 amino acids: CATSRERTSQETQYF. The CDR3 DNA follows: TGTGCCACCAGCAGAGAGAGGACAAGCCAAGAGACCCAGTACTTC.

The chain links TRBV2 to TRBJ1-1; 8 bases match TRBD1. Germline CDR1 reads SNHLY; CDR2 reads FYNNEI. After removal of 8 bases from V and 1 base from J, the junction contained 9 bases not matched to a gene. The CDR3 contains 15 residues. CDR3 in DNA: TGTGCCAGCCGTTCTGCAGGGGGCGCGAACACTGAAGCTTTCTTT. Translation: CASRSAGGANTEAFF.

The chain's CDR3 is CASSLPGTASSGANVLTF. CDR3 DNA: TGCGCCAGCAGCTTACCCGGGACAGCCAGCTCTGGGGCCAACGTCCTGACTTTC. The chain combines TRBV5-1 with TRBJ2-6; 7 nucleotides match TRBD1. This CDR3 contains 18 residues. Trimming at V came to 2 bases and at J to 0 bases, leaving 8 bases not matched to a gene. Germline lookup yields CDR1 SGHRS and CDR2 YFSETQ.